A single sample gave rise to the 8 T cell receptor beta chains below, sequenced in a study of CD8 T cells in ankylosing spondylitis. MiXCR, applied by TCRdb to the 5' RACE reads, yields one record per CDR3 protein. The table lists 250,000 or so distinct CDR3 sequences, 20% to 30% of them singletons. The sample taken for sequencing was blood, either unsorted or a sorted T cell fraction (not recorded which). Every receptor here comes from a male donor with ankylosing spondylitis or in good health (not recorded which).

This clonotype was observed a few times. V usage is TRBV20-1 and J usage is TRBJ2-5; no clear D gene. Germline CDR1 is DFQATT and CDR2 is SNEGSKA (reference sequence). The CDR3 runs to 12 residues. V was clipped by 6 bases and J by 1 base, with 9 bases between them. The DNA for the CDR3 is TGCAGTGCCCCGACCCCCCAAGAGACCCAGTACTTC. Residues: CSAPTPQETQYF.

J is TRBJ2-7 and V is TRBV20-1; the D is unclear. CDR3 length: 13 residues. V lost 0 bases, J lost 7 bases, and 13 bases lay in between. Germline V gene sequence: CDR1 DFQATT, CDR2 SNEGSKA (reference sequence). CDR3 DNA: TGCAGTGCTAGAGATCCTCGGCTGGGGGAGCAGTACTTC. This codes for CSARDPRLGEQYF.

This clonotype occurred many times. The chain joins TRBV12-3 or TRBV12-4 to TRBJ2-1; D uncertain. The V and J ends lost 7 bases and 6 bases respectively, with 10 bases between them. There are 12 residues in the CDR3. The CDR3 loop reads CASTRTSNEQFF. The CDR3 nucleotides are TGTGCCAGCACCAGAACATCCAATGAGCAGTTCTTC.

This clonotype was found a few times. The chain recombines TRBV12-3 or TRBV12-4 with TRBJ2-5; D remains ambiguous. The CDR3 runs to 15 residues. The V end was cut by 5 bases, the J end by 5 bases, with 18 bases between. The CDR3 loop is CASSPPGGLGETQYF. The CDR3 DNA follows: TGTGCCAGCAGTCCCCCCGGTGGATTAGGGGAGACCCAGTACTTC.

This sequence joins TRBV6-1 and TRBJ2-2; 8 nucleotides line up with TRBD1. Per germline, CDR1 MNHNS and CDR2 SASEGT. The CDR3 has 14 residues. V lost 10 bases to trimming and J lost 4 bases; unmatched junction nucleotides: 8. CDR3 region: CAIRPGQATGELFF. CDR3 in DNA: TGTGCCATCAGACCGGGACAGGCCACCGGGGAGCTGTTTTTT.

V usage is TRBV20-1 and J usage is TRBJ2-5; D possibly matches TRBD1 or TRBD2 (6 bases each). The V and J ends lost 5 bases and 3 bases respectively, with 13 bases between them. The CDR3 loop spans 13 amino acids. Germline V gene lookup returns CDR1 DFQATT and CDR2 SNEGSKA (reference sequence). The CDR3 here is CSAQWRGEETQYF. CDR3 sequence (DNA): TGCAGTGCTCAATGGAGGGGGGAAGAGACCCAGTACTTC.

The J gene is TRBJ2-1, the V gene TRBV20-1, with a possible D match to TRBD2 (7 bases). From germline, CDR1 is DFQATT and CDR2 SNEGSKA (reference sequence). The V and J ends lost 6 bases and 5 bases respectively, with 17 bases between them. This CDR3 region has 14 residues. This CDR3 is CSAGGGAGNNEQFF. DNA of the CDR3: TGCAGTGCCGGAGGGGGGGCCGGGAACAATGAGCAGTTCTTC.

This clonotype showed up many times. The chain is built from TRBV24-1 and TRBJ2-1; D tentatively reads TRBD1 or TRBD2 (5 bases each). The CDR3 contains 16 residues. The ends were cut back, 4 bases at V and 5 bases at J, with 17 bases in the middle. The V gene's germline CDR1 is KGHDR and CDR2 SFDVKD. This CDR3 is CATSDPGTETNNEQFF. Here the CDR3 DNA reads TGTGCCACCAGTGACCCCGGGACCGAAACGAACAATGAGCAGTTCTTC.